This is a list of T cell receptor beta chains from one sample in a study of blood T cell repertoires in COVID-19. The assay was immunoSEQ multiplex PCR, and TCRdb's table has in-frame clones only and misses some. The repertoire holds 250,000 or so clones, with 85% to 95% as singletons. The sequencing input was PBMCs or T cells enriched from blood (not recorded which). These receptors all stem from a man aged 35 to 55 who had been exposed to COVID-19. Both conserved end residues are part of each CDR3. D genes are given only for firm matches. The size entry is marked missing in some rows and otherwise reads once, few, many or a size class.

D gene,V gene,clone size,J gene,CDR3 protein,CDR3 DNA
NA,TRBV10-2,NA,TRBJ2-1,CASRGILSYNEQFF,TGCGCCTCCAGAGGGATCTTATCCTACAATGAGCAGTTCTTC
NA,TRBV6-2/TRBV6-3,few,TRBJ2-7,CASSYGMNYEQYF,TGTGCCAGCAGTTACGGCATGAACTACGAGCAGTACTTC
NA,TRBV5-1,NA,TRBJ2-3,CASSREQGSTDTQYF,TGCGCCAGCAGCCGGGAACAGGGCAGCACAGATACGCAGTATTTT
NA,TRBV28,NA,TRBJ1-1,CASSLESNTEAFF,TGTGCCAGCAGCCTTGAGTCGAACACTGAAGCTTTCTTT
NA,TRBV29-1,NA,TRBJ1-5,CSVGARDQPQHF,TGCAGCGTGGGGGCCCGGGATCAGCCCCAGCATTTT
NA,TRBV5-1,few,TRBJ2-2,CASKLGTVTGELFF,TGCGCCAGCAAACTGGGCACGGTCACCGGGGAGCTGTTTTTT
TRBD2,TRBV27,NA,TRBJ2-5,CASSPLAGAETQYF,TGTGCCAGCAGTCCCCTAGCGGGAGCGGAGACCCAGTACTTC
TRBD1,TRBV6-5,NA,TRBJ2-1,CASSGQGRDNEQFF,TGTGCCAGCAGCGGACAGGGCAGGGACAATGAGCAGTTCTTC
NA,TRBV3-1/TRBV3-2,NA,TRBJ1-4,CASSLGGGGRKLFF,TGTGCCAGCAGCCTTGGAGGGGGAGGGAGAAAACTGTTTTTT
TRBD2,TRBV9,NA,TRBJ2-1,CASSTDPPAGGRNEQFF,TGTGCCAGCAGCACGGACCCCCCAGCGGGAGGTCGCAATGAGCAGTTCTTC
TRBD1,TRBV18,NA,TRBJ2-7,CASSPGQIYEQYF,TGTGCCAGCTCCCCGGGACAGATCTACGAGCAGTACTTC
NA,TRBV28,NA,TRBJ2-7,CASSFLAVGSYEQYF,TGTGCCAGCAGTTTCCTTGCGGTTGGATCCTACGAGCAGTACTTC
NA,TRBV28,NA,TRBJ2-7,CASHEGHSYEQYF,TGTGCCAGCCATGAGGGACACTCCTACGAGCAGTACTTC
TRBD1,TRBV30,NA,TRBJ1-2,CAWSVGTGPRGYTF,TGTGCCTGGAGTGTTGGGACAGGGCCCAGGGGCTACACCTTC
TRBD2,TRBV5-4,NA,TRBJ2-1,CASSSGLAGPGRDEQFF,TGTGCCAGCAGCTCGGGACTAGCGGGACCGGGAAGGGATGAGCAGTTCTTC
NA,TRBV2,once,TRBJ1-2,CASSPGTAAYGYTF,TGTGCCAGCAGTCCTGGCACAGCTGCCTATGGCTACACCTTC
TRBD1,TRBV19,NA,TRBJ1-2,CASSVQFRDSYGYTF,TGTGCCAGTAGTGTTCAATTCCGGGACAGCTATGGCTACACCTTC
NA,TRBV5-6,few,TRBJ1-5,CASSFGVSNQPQHF,TGTGCCAGCAGCTTTGGAGTTAGCAATCAGCCCCAGCATTTT
TRBD1,TRBV7-2,NA,TRBJ1-2,CASSDGQGNGYTF,TGTGCCAGCAGCGATGGACAGGGGAATGGCTACACCTTC
NA,TRBV27,NA,TRBJ2-7,CASSLLYDRPTPYEQYF,TGTGCCAGCAGTTTATTGTATGACAGGCCCACTCCCTACGAGCAGTACTTC
TRBD2,TRBV3-1/TRBV3-2,NA,TRBJ2-7,CASSQSRAGVVDEQYF,TGTGCCAGCAGCCAATCAAGGGCGGGAGTGGTAGACGAGCAGTACTTC
TRBD2,TRBV4-1,NA,TRBJ2-7,CASSQVAAGAYEQYF,TGCGCCAGCAGCCAAGTCGCAGCGGGAGCCTACGAGCAGTACTTC
TRBD1,TRBV3-1/TRBV3-2,NA,TRBJ2-6,CASSQDQNRGSGANVLTF,TGTGCCAGCAGCCAAGATCAAAACAGGGGCTCTGGGGCCAACGTCCTGACTTTC
TRBD2,TRBV9,once,TRBJ2-3,CASSAYSGSLHTQYF,TGTGCCAGCAGCGCATATAGCGGGAGCCTGCATACGCAGTATTTT
NA,TRBV5-1,NA,TRBJ1-2,CASSSLRANYGYTF,TGCGCCAGCAGCTCATTGAGGGCTAACTATGGCTACACCTTC
NA,TRBV5-6,NA,TRBJ2-3,CASSFGGRTDTQYF,TGTGCCAGCAGCTTTGGGGGCAGGACAGATACGCAGTATTTT
NA,TRBV2,NA,TRBJ1-2,CAKEQAQGGYTF,TGTGCCAAAGAACAGGCTCAGGGGGGCTACACCTTC
NA,TRBV28,NA,TRBJ1-1,CASRRQPNTEAFF,TGTGCCAGCAGACGACAGCCGAACACTGAAGCTTTCTTT
TRBD1,TRBV10-3,NA,TRBJ2-7,CAISDGPGTGPYEQYF,TGTGCCATCAGTGATGGACCTGGGACAGGACCCTACGAGCAGTACTTC
NA,TRBV5-4,NA,TRBJ2-3,CASSLWGADTQYF,TGTGCCAGCAGCTTGTGGGGAGCAGATACGCAGTATTTT
NA,TRBV28,NA,TRBJ2-4,CASFHRDKNIQYF,TGTGCCAGCTTTCACAGGGACAAAAACATTCAGTACTTC
TRBD2,TRBV6-5,once,TRBJ2-3,CASSPTSPDTQYF,TGTGCCAGCAGCCCGACTAGCCCAGATACGCAGTATTTT
TRBD1,TRBV12-5,NA,TRBJ2-1,CASGWTGGFNEQFF,TGTGCTAGTGGTTGGACAGGGGGGTTCAATGAGCAGTTCTTC
TRBD2,TRBV5-1,NA,TRBJ2-5,CASSLEVAGGPIRETQYF,TGCGCCAGCAGCTTGGAGGTAGCGGGAGGGCCTATCCGAGAGACCCAGTACTTC
TRBD2,TRBV29-1,once,TRBJ2-3,CSVPTTSGRVDTQYF,TGCAGCGTTCCGACTACTAGCGGGAGGGTAGATACGCAGTATTTT
TRBD2,TRBV20-1,once,TRBJ2-1,CSASEAGEVGQFF,TGCAGTGCTAGTGAGGCGGGGGAGGTAGGGCAGTTCTTC
NA,TRBV30,NA,TRBJ2-5,CAWRTRGSQETQYF,TGTGCCTGGAGGACTCGGGGGTCGCAAGAGACCCAGTACTTC
TRBD2,TRBV27,NA,TRBJ2-5,CASSLFGVGEGQETQYF,TGTGCCAGCAGTTTGTTTGGAGTCGGGGAGGGCCAAGAGACCCAGTACTTC
TRBD1,TRBV19,NA,TRBJ2-2,CASSTTGTGELFF,TGTGCCAGTAGTACGACAGGGACCGGGGAGCTGTTTTTT
TRBD2,TRBV11-2,NA,TRBJ2-5,CASSPDSGRAQETQYF,TGTGCCAGCAGCCCCGATAGCGGGAGGGCCCAAGAGACCCAGTACTTC
TRBD2,TRBV18,NA,TRBJ2-3,CASSPPYILAGVEDTQYF,TGTGCCAGCTCACCACCCTATATTCTAGCGGGAGTTGAAGATACGCAGTATTTT
TRBD2,TRBV5-1,NA,TRBJ2-2,CASSMPSGRAGTGELFF,TGCGCCAGCAGCATGCCTAGCGGGAGGGCTGGCACCGGGGAGCTGTTTTTT
TRBD2,TRBV2,NA,TRBJ2-3,CASTGGFTDTQYF,TGTGCCAGCACCGGGGGGTTCACAGATACGCAGTATTTT
TRBD1,TRBV18,NA,TRBJ2-5,CASSPSATGGSETQYF,TGTGCCAGCTCACCATCTGCGACAGGGGGCTCGGAGACCCAGTACTTC
TRBD1,TRBV10-2,NA,TRBJ1-5,CASRAPGTGDNQPQHF,TGCGCCAGCAGGGCCCCCGGGACAGGGGACAATCAGCCCCAGCATTTT
NA,TRBV6-5,NA,TRBJ2-7,CATIQETNSYEQYF,TGTGCCACGATACAGGAGACAAACTCCTACGAGCAGTACTTC
NA,TRBV11-2,NA,TRBJ1-1,CASSSDVGGAAFF,TGTGCCAGCAGCTCAGACGTCGGTGGGGCAGCTTTCTTT
NA,TRBV11-3,NA,TRBJ2-5,CASSLGQVDGETQYF,TGTGCCAGCAGCTTAGGGCAGGTAGATGGAGAGACCCAGTACTTC
TRBD1,TRBV5-4,NA,TRBJ1-1,CASSTGQGPREAFF,TGTGCCAGCAGCACCGGACAGGGCCCGAGAGAAGCTTTCTTT
TRBD1,TRBV5-6,NA,TRBJ1-1,CASSSDREEAFF,TGTGCCAGCAGCTCAGACAGGGAAGAAGCTTTCTTT
TRBD2,TRBV28,NA,TRBJ2-5,CASSPSGGETQYF,TGTGCCAGCAGCCCCTCGGGAGGTGAGACCCAGTACTTC
NA,TRBV28,NA,TRBJ2-7,CASTKWRAGSGAYEQYF,TGTGCCAGCACCAAATGGAGGGCGGGATCAGGCGCCTACGAGCAGTACTTC
NA,TRBV28,NA,TRBJ2-1,CASSLNGSDEQFF,TGTGCCAGCAGTTTAAACGGGAGCGATGAGCAGTTCTTC